The 2 T cell receptor beta chains listed next were all sequenced from one sample in a study of shared clonotypes between healthy human individuals. Clones were read by immunoSEQ multiplex PCR, and TCRdb kept only the in-frame ones, dropping some. The profile shows millions of clones, about 95% of them singletons. CD45RO-negative, CCR7-selected cells formed the naive CD8 fraction, which excluded terminally differentiated effector memory CD45RA+ cells. Material for sequencing was naive CD8+ T cells sorted from blood. The receptors were sampled from a man in his late teens or twenties in good health.

V gene TRBV6-5 combines with J gene TRBJ2-1; no clear D gene. Trimming took 2 bases from V and 9 from J, leaving 11 bases between them. The CDR3 extends over 13 amino acids. Germline-derived CDR1 and CDR2 are MNHEY and SVGAGI. The CDR3 spells CASSYAFGGEQFF. The CDR3 coding sequence is TGTGCCAGCAGTTACGCCTTTGGCGGTGAGCAGTTCTTC.

This sequence joins TRBV9 and TRBJ1-3, with 8 bases identical to TRBD1. With V trimmed by 3 bases and J by 0 bases, 8 bases remained unmatched. From germline, CDR1 is SGDLS and CDR2 YYNGEE. The CDR3 has 17 residues. CDR3 DNA sequence: TGTGCCAGCAGCGAGGGAGGACAGGGAAGCTCTGGAAACACCATATATTTT. Amino acid sequence: CASSEGGQGSSGNTIYF. The complete variable domain, with remaining parts taken from reference TRBV9 and TRBJ1-3, reads DSGVTQTPKHLITATGQRVTLRCSPRSGDLSVYWYQQSLDQGLQFLIQYYNGEERAKGNILERFSAQQFPDLHSELNLSSLELGDSALYFCASSEGGQGSSGNTIYFGEGSWLTVV.